The 26 T cell receptor beta chains listed next were all sequenced from one sample in a study of post-analysis software for immune sequencing data. Points from the study as a whole: Higher frequency in patients than in controls was seen for a handful of TRBV segments, with TRBV5-6, TRBV5-1 and TRBV20-1 among them.

TCR beta cDNA libraries had unique molecular identifiers. TCRdb itself ran the PCR reads through MiXCR, one entry per CDR3 protein. The sample lists roughly 400,000 distinct CDR3 sequences; approximately 37% were seen once. No antigen has been assigned to these receptors. The sample was blood. All receptors come from a girl aged 2 to 9 with multiple sclerosis.

A few counts support this clonotype. V gene TRBV28 combines with J gene TRBJ1-6; 8 positions match TRBD1. The trim removed 6 bases at V and 9 bases at J, leaving 10 bases unmatched. The CDR3 loop spans 15 amino acids. From germline, CDR1 is MDHEN and CDR2 SYDVKM. The CDR3 is CASRPRQGMRSPLHF. The CDR3 coding sequence is TGTGCCAGCAGACCCAGACAGGGGATGCGTTCACCCCTCCACTTT.

The chain has TRBV3-1 and TRBJ2-3; a possible D gene is TRBD1 (5 bases). The CDR3 has 16 residues. CDR1 LGHDT and CDR2 YNNKEL come from the germline V gene (reference sequence). Between the trimmed V and J ends, which lost 0 bases and 6 bases, there was a span of 16 bases. The CDR3 is CASSQDTRVEADTQYF. For the CDR3, the DNA is TGTGCCAGCAGCCAAGATACCAGGGTCGAAGCGGATACGCAGTATTTT.

The chain recombines TRBV20-1 with TRBJ2-5; 12 bases fit TRBD2. Trimming cost V 2 bases and J 3 bases; bases outside gene matches: 4. Germline V gene sequence: CDR1 DFQATT, CDR2 SNEGSKA (reference sequence). The CDR3 spans 15 residues. The CDR3 spells CSARFPSGGEETQYF. The CDR3 DNA sequence: TGCAGTGCTAGATTTCCTAGCGGGGGGGAAGAGACCCAGTACTTC.

This clonotype was found a few times. This rearrangement joins TRBV28 to TRBJ2-7; the match to TRBD1 covers 7 bases. The length of the CDR3 is 16 residues. Germline CDR1 MDHEN, CDR2 SYDVKM. V lost 6 bases, J lost 0 bases, and 11 bases stayed unmatched. CDR3 loop: CASRLLTGDSSYEQYF. The CDR3 DNA reads TGTGCCAGCAGATTACTCACAGGGGACAGCTCCTACGAGCAGTACTTC. The variable domain in full, with the rest retrieved from reference TRBV28 and TRBJ2-7, is DVKVTQSSRYLVKRTGEKVFLECVQDMDHENMFWYRQDPGLGLRLIYFSYDVKMKEKGDIPEGYSVSREKKERFSLILESASTNQTSMYLCASRLLTGDSSYEQYFGPGTRLTVT.

The rearrangement links TRBV5-5 to TRBJ1-4; D unresolved. V was pared by 0 bases and J by 0 bases, with 9 bases between. Germline assignment: CDR1 SGHKS and CDR2 YYEKEE (reference sequence). The CDR3 runs to 16 residues. The CDR3 here is CASSLVRGATNEKLFF. The DNA for the CDR3 is TGTGCCAGCAGCTTGGTCCGAGGAGCAACTAATGAAAAACTGTTTTTT.

In this sample, this clonotype turned up a few times. The chain carries TRBV7-2 and TRBJ2-5; D unclear. This CDR3 is built from 15 residues. The V gene lost 5 bases and the J gene lost 5 bases, with 18 bases spanning the gap. Germline assignment: CDR1 SGHTA and CDR2 FQGNSA. CDR3 sequence (DNA): TGTGCCAGCAGCCCCCTAGGGTGGGGTGGCGAGACCCAGTACTTC. Translating gives CASSPLGWGGETQYF.

This clonotype showed up just a few times. The chain recombines TRBV6-5 with TRBJ2-5; tentative D call: TRBD2 (6 bases). This CDR3 comprises 14 residues. Germline CDR1 is MNHEY and CDR2 is SVGAGI. V dropped 0 bases and J dropped 11 bases, with 16 bases sitting between them. The chain's CDR3 is CASSYSLSGEGQYF. In DNA form, the CDR3 reads TGTGCCAGCAGTTACTCGTTGTCGGGAGAAGGGCAGTACTTC.

This clonotype was seen a single time. The CDR3 DNA reads as TGCAGTGCTAGAGATAAGAGCGGGGTCCTGGTTGAGCAGTTCTTC. Translating gives CSARDKSGVLVEQFF. V is TRBV20-1 and J is TRBJ2-1; 7 bases are a match to TRBD2. Germline assignment: CDR1 DFQATT and CDR2 SNEGSKA (reference sequence). This CDR3 has 15 amino acids. With 0 bases clipped from V and 9 bases from J, the junction kept 11 bases outside the gene matches.

The chain couples TRBV28 to TRBJ2-7, with 8 positions matching TRBD1. The CDR3 is made up of 16 amino acids. Germline V gene sequence: CDR1 MDHEN, CDR2 SYDVKM. J gave up 0 bases and V 5 bases, and 9 bases lay outside the gene matches. CDR3 protein: CASSPGQGTSSYEQYF. Here the CDR3 DNA reads TGTGCCAGCAGTCCCGGACAGGGAACGAGCTCCTACGAGCAGTACTTC.

This clonotype showed up just a few times. The chain uses TRBV29-1 and TRBJ2-7, with D perhaps matching TRBD1 or TRBD2 (5 bases each). The CDR3 spans 13 residues. Germline assignment: CDR1 SQVTM and CDR2 ANQGSEA. Trimming took 6 bases from V and 2 from J, leaving 14 bases between them. In nucleotides, the CDR3 is TGCAGCGTGGGGGAAGGATACACCTACGAGCAGTACTTC. Its protein product is CSVGEGYTYEQYF.

Only a few counts were recorded for this clonotype. The rearrangement uses TRBV10-3 and TRBJ2-1; no definite D call. With 11 bases removed from V and 7 bases from J, the gap between germline ends came to 18 bases. This CDR3 is 13 amino acids long. Germline V gives CDR1 ENHRY, CDR2 SYGVKD. The CDR3 sequence: CAGPESEANEQFF. The CDR3, as DNA: TGTGCCGGACCGGAGTCGGAAGCGAATGAGCAGTTCTTC.

The rearrangement uses TRBV9 and TRBJ2-5; 7 bases are shared with TRBD2. Per germline, CDR1 SGDLS and CDR2 YYNGEE. The CDR3 is made up of 15 amino acids. With 6 bases clipped from V and 2 bases from J, the junction kept 10 bases outside the gene matches. CDR3 nucleotide sequence: TGTGCCAGCACTTCCGGTCTAGCGGATCAAGAGACCCAGTACTTC. Amino acids: CASTSGLADQETQYF.

The CDR3 nucleotides read TGTGCCAGCAGCTTAGATCTGGCCTTCGAGCAGTACTTC. This sequence encodes CASSLDLAFEQYF. This rearrangement joins TRBV7-3 to TRBJ2-7; D remains ambiguous. Trimming stripped 2 bases from V and 6 bases from J, with 11 bases between. The CDR3 is made up of 13 amino acids. CDR1 and CDR2 from the germline V gene are SGHTA and FQGTGA.

The chain recombines TRBV28 with TRBJ2-3; possibly TRBD2 for D (7 bases). The germline CDR1 and CDR2 sequences are MDHEN and SYDVKM. V was cut by 6 bases and J by 3 bases, with 19 bases left in between. The CDR3 runs to 16 residues. The CDR3 DNA reads TGTGCCAGCAGGGCTCCGGGGGGCGGGAGAACAGATACGCAGTATTTT. Protein product: CASRAPGGGRTDTQYF. The full variable domain, rest sourced from reference TRBV28 and TRBJ2-3, is DVKVTQSSRYLVKRTGEKVFLECVQDMDHENMFWYRQDPGLGLRLIYFSYDVKMKEKGDIPEGYSVSREKKERFSLILESASTNQTSMYLCASRAPGGGRTDTQYFGPGTRLTVL.

The chain uses TRBV25-1 and TRBJ2-7; tentative D call: TRBD1 (6 bases). Trimming stripped 8 bases from V and 2 bases from J, with 16 bases between. Looked up from germline, CDR1 is MGHDK and CDR2 is SYGVNS. CDR3 length: 14 amino acids. CDR3 coding DNA: TGTGCCAGCTCCTCTGGACAGAGGACCTACGAGCAGTACTTC. Translation gives CASSSGQRTYEQYF.

The gene calls are TRBV9 and TRBJ2-5; maybe TRBD1 (6 bases). The CDR3 loop spans 16 amino acids. Trimming left V 1 base short and J 4 bases short, with 17 bases between. Germline CDR1 reads SGDLS; CDR2 reads YYNGEE. CDR3 DNA: TGTGCCAGCAGCGTATCCACAACAGGGTCCCCAGAGACCCAGTACTTC. Its protein is CASSVSTTGSPETQYF.

The chain is built from TRBV28 and TRBJ2-4; D remains unclear. From germline, CDR1 is MDHEN and CDR2 SYDVKM. CDR3 size: 9 residues. V lost 3 bases, J lost 15 bases, and 6 bases lay in between. CDR3 in DNA: TGTGCCAGCAGTTTTTCCCGGTACTTC. Its translation is CASSFSRYF. Looking up the rest from reference TRBV28 and TRBJ2-4 gives the full variable domain: DVKVTQSSRYLVKRTGEKVFLECVQDMDHENMFWYRQDPGLGLRLIYFSYDVKMKEKGDIPEGYSVSREKKERFSLILESASTNQTSMYLCASSFSRYFGAGTRLSVL.

The CDR3 nucleotides are TGTGCCAGCAGCACCTCCCGGGAGCTAGCGGGGGTATTCTTGGGTAATGAGCAGTTCTTC. This gives the protein CASSTSRELAGVFLGNEQFF. The chain links TRBV7-6 to TRBJ2-1; 10 nucleotides line up with TRBD2. V was clipped by 5 bases and J by 7 bases; unmatched bases: 23. CDR1 SGHVS and CDR2 FNYEAQ come from the germline V gene. CDR3 size: 20 residues.

This clonotype was counted once. The chain couples TRBV29-1 to TRBJ1-2; perhaps TRBD1 as D (5 bases). V lost 3 bases and J 8 bases, leaving 19 bases between the germline ends. Germline-derived CDR1 and CDR2 are SQVTM and ANQGSEA. This CDR3 region has 14 residues. The CDR3 sequence is CSVDPNRDSRGYTF. DNA for the CDR3: TGCAGCGTTGACCCGAATCGAGACAGTCGAGGCTACACCTTC.

The chain links TRBV7-3 to TRBJ2-4; 7 bases fit TRBD1. The CDR3 runs to 16 residues. Germline CDR1 reads SGHTA; CDR2 reads FQGTGA. With 0 bases clipped from V and 7 bases from J, the junction kept 9 bases outside the gene matches. CDR3 sequence reads: CASSLTPSRGSNIQYF. For the CDR3, the DNA is TGTGCCAGCAGCTTAACGCCATCCAGGGGGTCGAACATTCAGTACTTC. Full variable domain (remainder filled in from reference TRBV7-3 and TRBJ2-4): GAGVSQTPSNKVTEKGKYVELRCDPISGHTALYWYRQSLGQGPEFLIYFQGTGAADDSGLPNDRFFAVRPEGSVSTLKIQRTERGDSAVYLCASSLTPSRGSNIQYFGAGTRLSVL.

The V gene is TRBV3-1, the J gene TRBJ2-1; D call uncertain. Germline CDR1 reads LGHDT; CDR2 reads YNNKEL (reference sequence). The CDR3 spans 12 residues. V lost 4 bases and J 9 bases, leaving 10 bases between the germline ends. The CDR3 loop is CASSRPPGEQFF. In DNA form, the CDR3 reads TGTGCCAGCAGCCGACCCCCTGGTGAGCAGTTCTTC.

CDR3 nucleotide sequence: TGTGCCATCAGTGGATCGGGAGCAGACGAGCAGTACTTC. Translated: CAISGSGADEQYF. The gene calls are TRBV10-3 and TRBJ2-7, with D possibly TRBD2 on 6 matching bases. Trimming took off 4 bases at V and 5 bases at J, with 12 bases between the two ends. The germline V gene has CDR1 ENHRY and CDR2 SYGVKD. This CDR3 has 13 residues.

This clonotype was detected only a few times. This chain links TRBV6-5 with TRBJ2-3, with D possibly TRBD2 on 6 matching bases. The CDR3 runs to 15 residues. V lost 5 bases, J lost 0 bases, and 12 bases lay in between. Looked up from germline, CDR1 is MNHEY and CDR2 is SVGAGI. In nucleotides, the CDR3 is TGTGCCAGCAGTCCGGAGGGGCTCAGCACAGATACGCAGTATTTT. Amino acid sequence: CASSPEGLSTDTQYF.

The rearrangement links TRBV3-1 to TRBJ1-1; D gene uncertain. Germline V CDR1 and CDR2: LGHDT, YNNKEL (reference sequence). Trimming removed 0 bases at V and 6 bases at J, with 14 bases between. The CDR3 loop spans 15 amino acids. This CDR3 is CASSQDGLLGAEAFF. CDR3 DNA: TGTGCCAGCAGCCAAGATGGGCTCCTCGGTGCTGAAGCTTTCTTT.

The CDR3, as DNA: TGTGCCAGCAGCCAATTAGGGACAGGGAAGACTGAAGCTTTCTTT. This sequence encodes CASSQLGTGKTEAFF. The gene calls are TRBV16 and TRBJ1-1; the match to TRBD1 covers 9 bases. CDR3 size: 15 residues. Germline loops: CDR1 KGHSY, CDR2 FQNENV. V shed 1 base, J shed 5 bases, and the junction held 5 bases outside the gene matches.

V and J are TRBV12-3 or TRBV12-4 and TRBJ1-5, with 9 bases aligning to TRBD1. The CDR3 covers 17 residues. With V trimmed by 2 bases and J by 5 bases, 10 bases remained unmatched. CDR3: CASSLRTGAPLHQPQHF. Here the CDR3 DNA reads TGTGCCAGCAGTTTAAGGACAGGGGCGCCGCTTCATCAGCCCCAGCATTTT.